The clone carrying this T cell receptor beta chain was seen a single time. The antigen remains undetermined. The sample originates from a study of OX40 agonist ivuxolimab in advanced cancers. This CDR3 is built from 15 residues. Germline V gives CDR1 SGHAT, CDR2 FQNNGV. Trimming cost V 2 bases and J 7 bases; bases outside gene matches: 7. Whole-study findings and limits: Average numbers of expanded clones were greater in CD8+ T cells than in CD4+. CD4+ and CD8+ blood T cells expanded clonally by week 6 at 0.1 to 3.0 mg/kg.

Sequencing used immunoSEQ multiplex PCR; TCRdb keeps in-frame clones, though not all of them. This table holds under 95,000 clones, roughly nine tenths found once. The chain uses TRBV11-2 and TRBJ2-1, with 8 bases fitting TRBD2. This sequence originates from an adult with an advanced solid tumor such as melanoma, head and neck, liver or kidney cancer. The specimen comprised CD4+ or CD8+ T cells sorted from blood, sampled in a trial of the OX40 agonist ivuxolimab. The CDR3 DNA follows: TGTGCCAGCAGCTTATCGGGGGGGGACGGGAATGAGCAGTTCTTC. It encodes CASSLSGGDGNEQFF.